The 29 T cell receptor beta chains below all came from one sample that was sequenced in a study of identical twins. TCRdb reprocessed the 5' RACE reads with MiXCR, giving one entry per CDR3 protein. The sample yields about 530,000 distinct CDR3 sequences, 13% to 15% seen once. The data also belong to a second study, concerning yellow fever vaccine responses in identical twins.

The sample taken for sequencing was CD4+ T cells sorted from blood. The receptors come from a woman younger than 30 in good health.

The chain links TRBV20-1 to TRBJ1-5; D not certain. The CDR3 has 14 residues. Germline V gene data show CDR1 as DFQATT and CDR2 as SNEGSKA (reference sequence). Trimming cost V 8 bases and J 2 bases, with 16 bases left between them. The CDR3 spells CSFGHRSGNQPQHF. As DNA, the CDR3 is TGCAGTTTCGGCCACCGGTCGGGCAATCAGCCCCAGCATTTT.

The V call is TRBV6-1, the J call TRBJ1-4; the D is unclear. Trimming shortened V by 3 bases and J by 3 bases, and 14 bases separated the two germline ends. Germline V gene lookup returns CDR1 MNHNS and CDR2 SASEGT. The CDR3 has 16 residues. The CDR3 nucleotides are TGTGCCAGCAGTGAGTCATTTGGAAATTCTAATGAAAAACTGTTTTTT. Translation gives CASSESFGNSNEKLFF.

The V and J genes are TRBV11-3 and TRBJ2-3; unclear D gene. The CDR3 is 12 residues long. Germline-derived CDR1 and CDR2 are SGHNT and YENEEA. Trimming pared 6 bases from V and 5 bases from J, leaving 9 bases between. CDR3 bases: TGTGCCAGCAGTCAACTCGTAGATACGCAGTATTTT. Protein sequence: CASSQLVDTQYF.

The table lists this clonotype with many counts. The rearrangement links TRBV24-1 to TRBJ2-2, with 8 nucleotides matching TRBD2. Germline CDR1 reads KGHDR; CDR2 reads SFDVKD. The V gene end was trimmed by 3 bases and the J gene end by 4 bases; junction bases not matched to a gene: 9. The CDR3 length is 17 residues. CDR3: CATSDPREGRSTGELFF. Here the CDR3 DNA reads TGTGCCACCAGTGATCCCCGGGAGGGCCGGAGCACCGGGGAGCTGTTTTTT.

This clonotype occurred a few times. The V gene is TRBV29-1, the J gene TRBJ1-5; D remains unclear. This CDR3 is 13 amino acids long. V lost 5 bases and J lost 0, with 8 bases in between. The germline V gene encodes CDR1 SQVTM and CDR2 ANQGSEA. The chain's CDR3 is CSVLWDSNQPQHF. The CDR3 DNA reads TGCAGCGTTCTATGGGATAGCAATCAGCCCCAGCATTTT.

The V call is TRBV4-1, the J call TRBJ2-5, with TRBD1 as a possible D gene (6 bases). The CDR3 sequence is 15 residues long. V was shortened by 3 bases and J by 5 bases, with 16 bases between the two germline ends. Germline CDR1 is MGHRA and CDR2 is YSYEKL. The CDR3 is CASSQEGGVSETQYF. Here the CDR3 DNA reads TGCGCCAGCAGCCAGGAAGGGGGTGTGAGCGAGACCCAGTACTTC.

The chain has TRBV11-3 and TRBJ2-3, with D maybe TRBD1 (6 bases). Between the trimmed V and J ends, which lost 1 base and 5 bases, there was a span of 19 bases. This CDR3 is built from 17 residues. Germline CDR1 reads SGHNT; CDR2 reads YENEEA. DNA for the CDR3: TGTGCCAGCAGCTTAGCTGGGGCAGGGAGCAGGGGAGATACGCAGTATTTT. Translation: CASSLAGAGSRGDTQYF.

This clonotype was picked up a small number of times. The chain links TRBV10-3 to TRBJ2-7, with 7 bases matching TRBD2. Germline V CDR1 and CDR2: ENHRY, SYGVKD. The CDR3 runs 14 residues. V lost 4 bases to trimming and J lost 1 base; unmatched junction nucleotides: 4. Written as DNA, the CDR3 is TGTGCCATCAGTGCTGCTAGCGGATCCTACGAGCAGTACTTC. It yields the protein CAISAASGSYEQYF.

The V call is TRBV7-6, the J call TRBJ2-3; weak D call: TRBD2 (5 bases). From germline, CDR1 is SGHVS and CDR2 FNYEAQ. This CDR3 has 16 amino acids. Trimming stripped 2 bases from V and 0 bases from J, with 12 bases between. CDR3 nucleotides: TGTGCCAGCAGCTTATCATCGAGGGTGAGCACAGATACGCAGTATTTT. Translating it yields CASSLSSRVSTDTQYF.

The chain is built from TRBV21-1 and TRBJ2-5; TRBD2, as called in the table, went unchecked against the DNA. TRBV21-1 is recorded as a pseudogene. The CDR3 loop spans 15 amino acids. The CDR3: CASSKPRSGKETQYF. The CDR3 DNA is TGTGCCAGCAGCAAACCCCGTAGCGGAAAAGAGACCCAGTACTTC.

This clonotype was detected ten times or more. This chain connects TRBV5-1 to TRBJ2-5; 9 bases agree with TRBD2. The germline gives CDR1 SGHRS, CDR2 YFSETQ. The junction had 5 bases not matched to a gene; V was cut back by 0 bases and J by 5 bases. The CDR3 has 15 residues. CDR3 residues: CASSLVLAGGETQYF. CDR3 bases: TGCGCCAGCAGCTTGGTACTAGCGGGTGGGGAGACCCAGTACTTC.

A few counts support this clonotype. The rearrangement joins TRBV20-1 to TRBJ2-5; unclear D gene. In germline, CDR1 is DFQATT, CDR2 SNEGSKA (reference sequence). V was cut by 4 bases and J by 5 bases, with 20 bases left in between. The CDR3 covers 15 residues. CDR3 bases: TGCAGTGCTATATCTATCTCCCGCGTCGTGGAGACCCAGTACTTC. Amino acid sequence: CSAISISRVVETQYF.

The chain is built from TRBV19 and TRBJ2-2, with 9 bases fitting TRBD1. This CDR3 has 16 amino acids. J lost 2 bases, V lost 7 bases, and 8 bases had no gene match. CDR1 is LNHDA, CDR2 SQIVND, per germline (reference sequence). DNA for the CDR3: TGTGCCAGTAAGTTACAGGGGGCAATCAACACCGGGGAGCTGTTTTTT. Its translation is CASKLQGAINTGELFF.

This clonotype came up a few times. The CDR3 nucleotides are TGTGCCAGCAGCTTAACCGGGACAGCCTACAATGAGCAGTTCTTC. This translates into CASSLTGTAYNEQFF. The J gene is TRBJ2-1, the V gene TRBV7-9; 7 nucleotides align to TRBD1. CDR3 length equals 15 residues. V trimming: 2 bases; J trimming: 2 bases; junction bases outside the gene matches: 3. Looked up from germline, CDR1 is SEHNR and CDR2 is FQNEAQ (reference sequence). Full variable domain (rest looked up from reference TRBV7-9 and TRBJ2-1): DTGVSQNPRHKITKRGQNVTFRCDPISEHNRLYWYRQTLGQGPEFLTYFQNEAQLEKSRLLSDRFSAERPKGSFSTLEIQRTEQGDSAMYLCASSLTGTAYNEQFFGPGTRLTVL.

This clonotype was seen more than once but under ten times. The chain carries TRBV28 and TRBJ1-3; no definite D call. The CDR3 consists of 15 residues. The germline gives CDR1 MDHEN, CDR2 SYDVKM. V was cut by 2 bases and J by 0 bases, with 8 bases left in between. This CDR3 reads CASSLHRYSGNTIYF. CDR3 nucleotides: TGTGCCAGCAGTTTACATAGGTACTCTGGAAACACCATATATTTT.

This clonotype was detected a few times. J is TRBJ2-2 and V is TRBV29-1; D is possibly TRBD1 (6 bases). The germline V gene encodes CDR1 SQVTM and CDR2 ANQGSEA. The CDR3 sequence is 14 residues long. Trimming removed 4 bases from V and 1 base from J, with 10 bases in between. The CDR3 DNA follows: TGCAGCGTTGGTACAGGGCTGAACACCGGGGAGCTGTTTTTT. It is translated as CSVGTGLNTGELFF.

This clonotype came up a few times. V usage is TRBV5-1 and J usage is TRBJ2-7; 8 nucleotides align to TRBD2. The germline CDR1 and CDR2 sequences are SGHRS and YFSETQ. This CDR3 has 15 residues. V gave up 1 base and J gave up 3 bases; unmatched junction bases: 6. The CDR3 loop reads CASSLSTSGLYEQYF. The CDR3 region has the DNA TGCGCCAGCAGCTTGTCAACTAGCGGACTCTACGAGCAGTACTTC.

This clonotype was counted between two and nine times. The CDR3 loop is CASSQELALNEQFF. The CDR3 DNA sequence: TGTGCCAGCAGCCAAGAGCTAGCGCTCAATGAGCAGTTCTTC. V and J are TRBV3-1 and TRBJ2-1; maybe TRBD2 (6 bases). Germline lookup yields CDR1 LGHDT and CDR2 YNNKEL (reference sequence). Trimming removed 0 bases at V and 6 bases at J, with 9 bases between. CDR3 size: 14 residues.

The chain carries TRBV5-4 and TRBJ2-4, with 7 bases identical to TRBD2. In germline, CDR1 is SGHNT, CDR2 YYREEE (reference sequence). J was trimmed by 2 bases and V by 0 bases; bases with no gene match: 5. The CDR3 spans 16 residues. Written as DNA, the CDR3 is TGTGCCAGCAGCTTGGGGGGGGGGACTCCCAAAAACATTCAGTACTTC. Protein: CASSLGGGTPKNIQYF.

The V call is TRBV5-1, the J call TRBJ2-7; 7 bases map to TRBD2. The CDR3 spans 16 residues. Germline V CDR1 and CDR2: SGHRS, YFSETQ. The ends lost 0 bases at V and 2 bases at J; junction bases unmatched: 8. The CDR3 reads CASSLAYDSGAYEQYF. CDR3 DNA: TGCGCCAGCAGCTTGGCCTACGACAGCGGGGCCTACGAGCAGTACTTC.

The genes are TRBV12-3 or TRBV12-4 and TRBJ2-3; 9 nucleotides agree with TRBD1. The length of the CDR3 is 16 residues. Trimming cost V 1 base and J 6 bases; bases outside gene matches: 8. The CDR3 is CASSLGIQGAKDTQYF. The CDR3 coding sequence is TGTGCCAGCAGTTTAGGTATACAGGGGGCGAAGGATACGCAGTATTTT.

The J gene is TRBJ2-2, the V gene TRBV6-2 or TRBV6-3; 12 nucleotides match TRBD2. CDR1 and CDR2 from the germline V gene are MNHEY and SVGEGT. V lost 6 bases to trimming and J lost 7 bases; unmatched junction nucleotides: 3. The CDR3 covers 14 residues. CDR3 in amino acids: CASRPTSGGGELFF. CDR3 coding DNA: TGTGCCAGCAGGCCGACTAGCGGGGGCGGGGAGCTGTTTTTT.

This clonotype was recorded a few times. The chain carries TRBV18 and TRBJ1-1; D gene unclear. V dropped 4 bases and J dropped 1 base, with 4 bases sitting between them. Germline CDR1 is KGHSH and CDR2 is LQKENI. The CDR3 is 12 amino acids. The CDR3 loop reads CASSQTNTEAFF. The CDR3 DNA sequence: TGTGCCAGCTCACAGACGAACACTGAAGCTTTCTTT.

This clonotype has just a few counts. The chain recombines TRBV29-1 with TRBJ2-3; unclear D gene. This CDR3 is 11 amino acids long. Germline CDR1 SQVTM, CDR2 ANQGSEA. Trimming took off 6 bases at V and 2 bases at J, with 6 bases between the two ends. The CDR3 DNA is TGCAGCGTCAAAAACACAGATACGCAGTATTTT. Translated, it gives CSVKNTDTQYF.

With respect to this clonotype: The junction and the germline gene differ at one end; a read error may be behind it. The chain couples TRBV5-6 to TRBJ2-7, with D hard to call. This CDR3 spans 13 amino acids. Germline values: CDR1 SGHDT, CDR2 YYEEEE. The DNA for the CDR3 is TGTGCCAGCAGCCCCCCGTTCGACAAGATTGTAGACTTC. This gives the protein CASSPPFDKIVDF.

This clonotype occurred a few times. This chain links TRBV28 with TRBJ2-1, with TRBD1 matching over 8 bases. The CDR3 runs to 14 residues. In germline, CDR1 is MDHEN, CDR2 SYDVKM. With V trimmed by 10 bases and J by 4 bases, 9 bases remained unmatched. The CDR3 spells CATDRDRPYNEQFF. DNA of the CDR3: TGTGCCACCGACCGGGACAGGCCTTACAATGAGCAGTTCTTC.

The J gene is TRBJ2-1, the V gene TRBV2, with D unresolved. This CDR3 has 17 amino acids. Trimming removed 11 bases at V and 4 bases at J, with 27 bases between. Germline CDR1 reads SNHLY; CDR2 reads FYNNEI. In nucleotides, the CDR3 is TGTGCCTTCAGTTTACGGAATAGGGAATCTTCGTACAATGAGCAGTTCTTC. As protein: CAFSLRNRESSYNEQFF.

This clonotype showed up just a few times. The rearrangement uses TRBV20-1 and TRBJ2-5; TRBD2 matches at 12 bases. This CDR3 region has 17 residues. J gave up 5 bases and V 2 bases, and 12 bases lay outside the gene matches. Germline V gene lookup returns CDR1 DFQATT and CDR2 SNEGSKA (reference sequence). CDR3 DNA sequence: TGCAGTGCTAGACCCCACCTCCTAGCGGGAGGGCAGGAGACCCAGTACTTC. Protein sequence: CSARPHLLAGGQETQYF.

This clonotype turned up a few times. The chain recombines TRBV5-1 with TRBJ2-7, with D hard to call. From germline, CDR1 is SGHRS and CDR2 YFSETQ. This CDR3 spans 14 amino acids. Between the trimmed V and J ends, which lost 5 bases and 0 bases, there was a span of 12 bases. The CDR3 region is CASSPFPSSYEQYF. The CDR3 DNA sequence: TGCGCCAGCAGTCCCTTCCCGAGCTCCTACGAGCAGTACTTC.